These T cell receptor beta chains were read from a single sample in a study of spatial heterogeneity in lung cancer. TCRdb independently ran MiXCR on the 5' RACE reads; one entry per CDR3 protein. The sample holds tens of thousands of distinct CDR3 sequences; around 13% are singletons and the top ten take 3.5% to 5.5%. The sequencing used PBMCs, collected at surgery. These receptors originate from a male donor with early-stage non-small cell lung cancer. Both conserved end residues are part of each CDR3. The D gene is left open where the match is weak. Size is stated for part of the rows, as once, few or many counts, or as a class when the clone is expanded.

cdr3_nt: TGTGCCAGCAGTACCCAGGGTAGCCGGGAGACCCAGTACTTC
cdr3_aa: CASSTQGSRETQYF
cdr3_length: 14
j_call: TRBJ2-5
clone_size: NA
d_call: NA
v_call: TRBV11-2

cdr3_nt: TGTGCCAGCAGCACCTTGGAGGGACTAGTCTACGAGCAGTACTTC
cdr3_aa: CASSTLEGLVYEQYF
cdr3_length: 15
j_call: TRBJ2-7
clone_size: NA
d_call: NA
v_call: TRBV21-1

cdr3_nt: TGTGCCAGCAGCTTAGGGGTGGGACAAGAGACCCAGTACTTC
cdr3_aa: CASSLGVGQETQYF
cdr3_length: 14
j_call: TRBJ2-5
clone_size: NA
d_call: NA
v_call: TRBV7-6

cdr3_nt: TGCAGCGCCATGCCATCACCACCTGTATACGAGCAGTACTTC
cdr3_aa: CSAMPSPPVYEQYF
cdr3_length: 14
j_call: TRBJ2-7
clone_size: few
d_call: NA
v_call: TRBV29-1

cdr3_nt: TGTGCCAGCAGTGAACCGGTACTGCCCACTGAAGCTTTCTTT
cdr3_aa: CASSEPVLPTEAFF
cdr3_length: 14
j_call: TRBJ1-1
clone_size: NA
d_call: NA
v_call: TRBV6-1

cdr3_nt: TGTGCCATCAGTGGACAGCCCTATGGCTACACCTTC
cdr3_aa: CAISGQPYGYTF
cdr3_length: 12
j_call: TRBJ1-2
clone_size: many
d_call: NA
v_call: TRBV10-3

cdr3_nt: TGCAGCGTTGAAGGAAGTGCTCCTGACCGAAAGACCCAGTACTTC
cdr3_aa: CSVEGSAPDRKTQYF
cdr3_length: 15
j_call: TRBJ2-5
clone_size: NA
d_call: NA
v_call: TRBV29-1

cdr3_nt: TGCGCCAGCAGCTTATCCGGGACAGGGGTCACAGATACGCAGTATTTT
cdr3_aa: CASSLSGTGVTDTQYF
cdr3_length: 16
j_call: TRBJ2-3
clone_size: NA
d_call: TRBD1
v_call: TRBV5-1

cdr3_nt: TGTGCCAGCAGCCCCGGGACAGGATCAGACACTGAAGCTTTCTTT
cdr3_aa: CASSPGTGSDTEAFF
cdr3_length: 15
j_call: TRBJ1-1
clone_size: many
d_call: TRBD1
v_call: TRBV7-9

cdr3_nt: TGTGCCAGCAGCCAGGACGGGGACACAGATACGCAGTATTTT
cdr3_aa: CASSQDGDTDTQYF
cdr3_length: 14
j_call: TRBJ2-3
clone_size: NA
d_call: NA
v_call: TRBV7-3

cdr3_nt: TGTGCCAGCAGCCTGGACGACGGAGGCTCCTACGAGCAGTACTTC
cdr3_aa: CASSLDDGGSYEQYF
cdr3_length: 15
j_call: TRBJ2-7
clone_size: few
d_call: NA
v_call: TRBV7-9

cdr3_nt: TGCGCCAGCCGTCCTTTTATTACAGGCCCCAATGAGCAGTTCTTC
cdr3_aa: CASRPFITGPNEQFF
cdr3_length: 15
j_call: TRBJ2-1
clone_size: few
d_call: NA
v_call: TRBV10-2

cdr3_nt: TGCAGTGCTAGAGGTGGGGGGGGAAGCAATCAGCCCCAGCATTTT
cdr3_aa: CSARGGGGSNQPQHF
cdr3_length: 15
j_call: TRBJ1-5
clone_size: NA
d_call: NA
v_call: TRBV20-1

cdr3_nt: TGTGCCAGCAGTCCCGTCGCGGTAGCGGGTAAGAGCTCCTACAATGAGCAGTTCTTC
cdr3_aa: CASSPVAVAGKSSYNEQFF
cdr3_length: 19
j_call: TRBJ2-1
clone_size: few
d_call: TRBD2
v_call: TRBV6-5

cdr3_nt: TGCAGCGCCAGAGCCAGGGACGATCAGCCCCAGCATTTT
cdr3_aa: CSARARDDQPQHF
cdr3_length: 13
j_call: TRBJ1-5
clone_size: few
d_call: NA
v_call: TRBV29-1

cdr3_nt: TGTGCCAGCACCCAGATAGGGGAGAACACCGGGGAGCTGTTTTTT
cdr3_aa: CASTQIGENTGELFF
cdr3_length: 15
j_call: TRBJ2-2
clone_size: few
d_call: NA
v_call: TRBV12-3/TRBV12-4

cdr3_nt: TGTGCCAGCAGTTTGGGGTCTAGCAATCAGCCCCAGCATTTT
cdr3_aa: CASSLGSSNQPQHF
cdr3_length: 14
j_call: TRBJ1-5
clone_size: NA
d_call: NA
v_call: TRBV12-3/TRBV12-4

cdr3_nt: TGTGCCCTAAGAGGCTATGGCTACACCTTC
cdr3_aa: CALRGYGYTF
cdr3_length: 10
j_call: TRBJ1-2
clone_size: few
d_call: NA
v_call: TRBV30

cdr3_nt: TGTGCCAGTAGTATTGAGGTTTATGGCAATCAGCCCCAGCATTTT
cdr3_aa: CASSIEVYGNQPQHF
cdr3_length: 15
j_call: TRBJ1-5
clone_size: few
d_call: NA
v_call: TRBV19

cdr3_nt: TGCGCCAGCAGCTTGGGGGACAGGGCCACAGATACGCAGTATTTT
cdr3_aa: CASSLGDRATDTQYF
cdr3_length: 15
j_call: TRBJ2-3
clone_size: few
d_call: TRBD1
v_call: TRBV5-1

cdr3_nt: TGTGCCAGCAGCGCAAGGCGAGAGACCCAGTACTTC
cdr3_aa: CASSARRETQYF
cdr3_length: 12
j_call: TRBJ2-5
clone_size: few
d_call: NA
v_call: TRBV13

cdr3_nt: TGCAGCGCCGTCACTAGCGGATCCTACAATGAGCAGTTCTTC
cdr3_aa: CSAVTSGSYNEQFF
cdr3_length: 14
j_call: TRBJ2-1
clone_size: many
d_call: TRBD2
v_call: TRBV29-1

cdr3_nt: TGTGCCAGCAGTCCGGGCAAAACGAGCTATGGCTACACCTTC
cdr3_aa: CASSPGKTSYGYTF
cdr3_length: 14
j_call: TRBJ1-2
clone_size: many
d_call: NA
v_call: TRBV12-3/TRBV12-4

cdr3_nt: TGTGCCAGTAATTTTGGGGGATGGAACACCGGGGAGCTGTTTTTT
cdr3_aa: CASNFGGWNTGELFF
cdr3_length: 15
j_call: TRBJ2-2
clone_size: few
d_call: NA
v_call: TRBV19

cdr3_nt: TGTGCCAGCCGGGACAGGGAATCCTACGAGCAGTACTTC
cdr3_aa: CASRDRESYEQYF
cdr3_length: 13
j_call: TRBJ2-7
clone_size: NA
d_call: TRBD1
v_call: TRBV19

cdr3_nt: TGTGCCAGTAGGCCCCCCCGAGACTATGGCTACACCTTC
cdr3_aa: CASRPPRDYGYTF
cdr3_length: 13
j_call: TRBJ1-2
clone_size: few
d_call: NA
v_call: TRBV19

cdr3_nt: TGTGCCAGCACCCGAAGTCGAGGGGCGCACGAGCAGTACTTC
cdr3_aa: CASTRSRGAHEQYF
cdr3_length: 14
j_call: TRBJ2-7
clone_size: NA
d_call: NA
v_call: TRBV7-2

cdr3_nt: TGTGCCAGCAGAGAGGACGTCGGATACTATGGCTACACCTTC
cdr3_aa: CASREDVGYYGYTF
cdr3_length: 14
j_call: TRBJ1-2
clone_size: few
d_call: NA
v_call: TRBV6-1

cdr3_nt: TGTGCGAGCGGTAGCGGGGTAACCTACGAGCAGTACTTC
cdr3_aa: CASGSGVTYEQYF
cdr3_length: 13
j_call: TRBJ2-7
clone_size: few
d_call: TRBD2
v_call: TRBV7-9

cdr3_nt: TGTGCCAGCAGATTAGCCCCCGGGGAGCTGTTTTTT
cdr3_aa: CASRLAPGELFF
cdr3_length: 12
j_call: TRBJ2-2
clone_size: few
d_call: NA
v_call: TRBV12-3/TRBV12-4

cdr3_nt: TGTGCCAGTGAGGGACGGCCGAACACTGAAGCTTTCTTT
cdr3_aa: CASEGRPNTEAFF
cdr3_length: 13
j_call: TRBJ1-1
clone_size: few
d_call: NA
v_call: TRBV27

cdr3_nt: TGTGCCAGCAGCTTAGCGGGAGGGACCTACGAGCAGTACTTC
cdr3_aa: CASSLAGGTYEQYF
cdr3_length: 14
j_call: TRBJ2-7
clone_size: NA
d_call: TRBD2
v_call: TRBV5-4

cdr3_nt: TGCAGCGTTGGAGTGGATCCAAACCTCTATGGCTACACCTTC
cdr3_aa: CSVGVDPNLYGYTF
cdr3_length: 14
j_call: TRBJ1-2
clone_size: many
d_call: NA
v_call: TRBV29-1

cdr3_nt: TGCGCCAGCAGCAAACCTACCACGGGACAGGGCAGGAGCAATCAGCCCCAGCATTTT
cdr3_aa: CASSKPTTGQGRSNQPQHF
cdr3_length: 19
j_call: TRBJ1-5
clone_size: few
d_call: TRBD1
v_call: TRBV5-1

cdr3_nt: TGCAGTCCCCGGGGAACTCAAGAGTCCCAGTACTTC
cdr3_aa: CSPRGTQESQYF
cdr3_length: 12
j_call: TRBJ2-5
clone_size: NA
d_call: NA
v_call: TRBV20-1

cdr3_nt: TGTGCCAGCAGTGAAGCGCGGAGGAGCACTGAAGCTTTCTTT
cdr3_aa: CASSEARRSTEAFF
cdr3_length: 14
j_call: TRBJ1-1
clone_size: few
d_call: NA
v_call: TRBV2

cdr3_nt: TGTGCCAGCAGGCACCTCTTTGGGGACAGGCTCACAGATACGCAGTATTTT
cdr3_aa: CASRHLFGDRLTDTQYF
cdr3_length: 17
j_call: TRBJ2-3
clone_size: few
d_call: TRBD1
v_call: TRBV12-3/TRBV12-4

cdr3_nt: TGCGCCAGCAGCCGGGGCCCGGGGAACACCGGGGAGCTGTTTTTT
cdr3_aa: CASSRGPGNTGELFF
cdr3_length: 15
j_call: TRBJ2-2
clone_size: few
d_call: NA
v_call: TRBV4-1

cdr3_nt: TGTGCCAGCAGTAACGCGGGACAGCCCCAGCATTTT
cdr3_aa: CASSNAGQPQHF
cdr3_length: 12
j_call: TRBJ1-5
clone_size: few
d_call: NA
v_call: TRBV12-3/TRBV12-4